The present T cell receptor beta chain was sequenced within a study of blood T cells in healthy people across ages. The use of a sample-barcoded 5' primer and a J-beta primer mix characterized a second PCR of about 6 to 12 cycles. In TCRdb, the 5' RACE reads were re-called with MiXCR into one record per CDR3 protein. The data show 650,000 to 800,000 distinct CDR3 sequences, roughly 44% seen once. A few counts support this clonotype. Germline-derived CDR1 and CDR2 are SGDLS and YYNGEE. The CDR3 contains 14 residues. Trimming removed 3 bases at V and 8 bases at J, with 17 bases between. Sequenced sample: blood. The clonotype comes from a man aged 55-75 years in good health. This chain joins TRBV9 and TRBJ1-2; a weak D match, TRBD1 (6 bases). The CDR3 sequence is CASSGHRARGGYTF. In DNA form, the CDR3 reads TGTGCCAGCAGCGGACACAGGGCTCGAGGCGGCTACACCTTC.